Following are 10 T cell receptor beta chains from one sample sequenced in a study of OX40 agonist ivuxolimab in advanced cancers. Measured with immunoSEQ multiplex PCR; TCRdb has only the in-frame clones, and not every one. There are some 58,000 clones in the sample; around 90% occur only once, and less than 0.75% lies in the top ten. Sample: CD4+ or CD8+ T cells sorted from blood, taken in a trial of the OX40 agonist ivuxolimab. The source is an adult with an advanced solid tumor such as melanoma, head and neck, liver or kidney cancer.

This clone was picked up one time. V is TRBV29-1 and J is TRBJ1-2, with no clear D. CDR3 size: 13 residues. V was pared by 7 bases and J by 4 bases, with 16 bases between. Germline values: CDR1 SQVTM, CDR2 ANQGSEA. This CDR3 is CSDSLPDVYGYTF. The CDR3 DNA follows: TGCAGCGACTCCCTCCCAGACGTCTATGGCTACACCTTC.

There are a few counts of this clone. The chain couples TRBV2 to TRBJ2-6, with TRBD1 identical over 11 bases. The CDR3 spans 17 residues. Per the germline V gene, CDR1 is SNHLY and CDR2 is FYNNEI. With V trimmed by 7 bases and J by 2 bases, 7 bases remained unmatched. In DNA form, the CDR3 reads TGTGCCAGCACTCGGGACAGGGGGAGGGCTGGGGCCAACGTCCTGACTTTC. This sequence encodes CASTRDRGRAGANVLTF.

The CDR3 is CASSARTDYGYTF. CDR3 DNA sequence: TGTGCCAGCAGCGCAAGGACGGACTATGGCTACACCTTC. This chain connects TRBV7-9 to TRBJ1-2; the D is unclear. CDR3 length: 13 residues. Trimming took off 5 bases at V and 3 bases at J, with 10 bases between the two ends. Germline values: CDR1 SEHNR, CDR2 FQNEAQ (reference sequence). Based on the CDR3 plus reference TRBV7-9 and TRBJ1-2, the full variable domain is DTGVSQNPRHKITKRGQNVTFRCDPISEHNRLYWYRQTLGQGPEFLTYFQNEAQLEKSRLLSDRFSAERPKGSFSTLEIQRTEQGDSAMYLCASSARTDYGYTFGSGTRLTVV.

This clone has only one observation. The chain employs TRBV5-1 and TRBJ2-1, with 7 bases that match TRBD2. CDR1 is SGHRS and CDR2 is YFSETQ in the germline V gene. CDR3 length: 15 amino acids. V dropped 6 bases and J dropped 5; count of bases not matched to a gene: 11. The CDR3 spells CASTRGGRSDNEQFF. CDR3 coding DNA: TGCGCCAGCACGAGGGGCGGGAGATCAGACAATGAGCAGTTCTTC.

The genes are TRBV5-8 and TRBJ2-7, with D maybe TRBD2 (5 bases). Trimming took 0 bases from V and 2 from J, leaving 6 bases between them. The length of the CDR3 is 13 residues. In germline, CDR1 is SGHTS, CDR2 YDEGEE. The CDR3 DNA is TGTGCCAGCAGCTTGGACGGGACCTACGAGCAGTACTTC. Translation gives CASSLDGTYEQYF.

The chain employs TRBV30 and TRBJ2-2, with D perhaps TRBD2 (5 bases). Per germline, CDR1 GTSNPN and CDR2 SVGIG (reference sequence). The CDR3 runs 13 residues. V shed 5 bases and J shed 1 base, with 8 bases lying between them. CDR3 sequence (DNA): TGTGCCTGGGGGAGCGGGAACACCGGGGAGCTGTTTTTT. Its translation: CAWGSGNTGELFF.

The rearrangement links TRBV19 to TRBJ2-3; TRBD1 agrees at 9 bases. In germline, CDR1 is LNHDA, CDR2 SQIVND (reference sequence). The CDR3 has 13 residues. With V trimmed by 9 bases and J by 5 bases, 6 bases remained unmatched. The CDR3 coding sequence is TGTGCCAGCAGAAGGGACAGGGTAGATACGCAGTATTTT. It yields the protein CASRRDRVDTQYF.

This clone has a handful of counts. This chain uses TRBV19 with TRBJ2-3; possibly TRBD2 for D (6 bases). Trimming pared 5 bases from V and 0 bases from J, leaving 12 bases between. The CDR3 length is 15 residues. In germline, CDR1 is LNHDA, CDR2 SQIVND (reference sequence). The chain's CDR3 is CASSLVAASTDTQYF. The CDR3 DNA sequence: TGTGCCAGTAGTCTGGTAGCGGCGAGCACAGATACGCAGTATTTT.

The chain is built from TRBV5-5 and TRBJ2-2; TRBD1 agrees at 7 bases. Trimming took 4 bases from V and 3 from J; bases not matched to a gene: 3. Germline loops: CDR1 SGHKS, CDR2 YYEKEE (reference sequence). The CDR3 loop spans 14 amino acids. The CDR3 region has the DNA TGTGCCAGCAGCACGGACAGGTACACCGGGGAGCTGTTTTTT. Amino acid sequence: CASSTDRYTGELFF.

This clone appeared a single time. J is TRBJ1-1 and V is TRBV5-1; possible D gene TRBD1, 5 bases. The CDR3 spans 13 residues. Germline V gene sequence: CDR1 SGHRS, CDR2 YFSETQ. V shed 0 bases and J shed 6 bases, with 9 bases lying between them. The CDR3 bases are TGCGCCAGCAGCTTGGAAATGGGGGCTGAAGCTTTCTTT. Its protein product is CASSLEMGAEAFF.